This record covers a single T cell receptor beta chain. Clones were read by immunoSEQ multiplex PCR, and TCRdb kept only the in-frame ones, dropping some. In the table there are under 45,000 clones, about three quarters of which are singletons. Germline CDR1 is SGHRS and CDR2 is YFSETQ. V was cut by 0 bases and J by 0 bases, with 15 bases left in between. This CDR3 comprises 17 residues. This sample was taken from a study of blood T cell repertoires in COVID-19. Study at large: Samples of COVID-19 (acute and convalescent) were obtained from the United States, Italy and Spain.

The sequenced material came from peripheral blood. This clonotype was sampled from a man in his sixties with acute or convalescent COVID-19. This chain links TRBV5-1 with TRBJ2-5; possible D gene TRBD2, 6 bases. CDR3 sequence: CASSLAGGQDHQETQYF. Here the CDR3 DNA reads TGCGCCAGCAGCTTGGCCGGGGGTCAGGATCACCAAGAGACCCAGTACTTC. The variable domain in full, with the rest retrieved from reference TRBV5-1 and TRBJ2-5, is KAGVTQTPRYLIKTRGQQVTLSCSPISGHRSVSWYQQTPGQGLQFLFEYFSETQRNKGNFPGRFSGRQFSNSRSEMNVSTLELGDSALYLCASSLAGGQDHQETQYFGPGTRLLVL.